Listed below are T cell receptor beta chains from one sample, sequenced in a study of vaccination and CD4 T cells after COVID-19. These receptors' antigens are unknown. TCRdb used MiXCR to reprocess the PCR reads, holding one entry per CDR3 protein. The sample records about 14,000 distinct CDR3 sequences, about 55% being singletons. The sequencing here drew on CD4+ T cells from blood, cultured in vitro, taken before SARS-CoV-2 vaccination. The receptors originated from a human donor who had recovered from COVID-19. CDR3s include the opening cysteine and the closing phenylalanine or tryptophan. Each record gives: clone size, D gene, V gene, J gene, CDR3 protein, CDR3 DNA. A D gene is named only where the DNA matches it firmly. Rows give clone size only sometimes, using once, few, many, or a class for an expanded clone.

>NA|TRBD1|TRBV4-1|TRBJ2-3
CASSQGTGLSTDTQYF
TGCGCCAGCAGCCAAGGGACAGGGCTAAGCACAGATACGCAGTATTTT
>few|TRBD1|TRBV28|TRBJ1-1
CASSLRVQGAEAFF
TGTGCCAGCAGTTTACGCGTACAGGGGGCTGAAGCTTTCTTT
>few|NA|TRBV2|TRBJ1-6
CASSVRDNNNSPLHF
TGTGCCAGCAGTGTACGGGACAACAATAATTCACCCCTCCACTTT
>NA|NA|TRBV2|TRBJ1-5
CASSPTGPSLDRHF
TGTGCCAGCTCTCCTACGGGTCCCTCACTGGACCGGCATTTT
>few|NA|TRBV6-1|TRBJ1-1
CASQITGGDTEAFF
TGTGCCAGCCAAATAACGGGGGGGGACACTGAAGCTTTCTTT
>NA|NA|TRBV5-6|TRBJ1-1
CASSLFGRGVNTEAFF
TGTGCCAGCAGCTTGTTCGGGAGGGGGGTGAACACTGAAGCTTTCTTT
>NA|NA|TRBV28|TRBJ1-1
CASSPFGQPNTEAFF
TGTGCCAGCTCCCCTTTCGGGCAGCCGAACACTGAAGCTTTCTTT
>NA|TRBD1|TRBV5-6|TRBJ1-2
CTSSPRQGLKYGYTF
TGTACCAGCAGCCCCCGACAGGGGCTGAAATATGGCTACACCTTC
>NA|NA|TRBV7-9|TRBJ2-3
CASSPVGPTDTQYF
TGTGCCAGCAGCCCCGTGGGGCCCACAGATACGCAGTATTTT
>NA|NA|TRBV20-1|TRBJ1-1
CSARGHGDTEAFF
TGCAGTGCTAGAGGACATGGGGACACTGAAGCTTTCTTT
>NA|NA|TRBV7-2|TRBJ1-2
CASGAGAEYGYTF
TGTGCCAGCGGGGCAGGGGCGGAGTATGGCTACACCTTC
>NA|TRBD1|TRBV5-4|TRBJ2-7
CASSWGGQGLSSYEQYF
TGTGCCAGCAGCTGGGGGGGACAGGGACTTAGCTCCTACGAGCAGTACTTC
>few|TRBD2|TRBV19|TRBJ2-5
CASSAYGTSGTQETQYF
TGTGCCAGTAGCGCCTATGGGACTAGCGGAACCCAAGAGACCCAGTACTTC
>NA|NA|TRBV9|TRBJ1-1
CASSVGPERGTEAFF
TGTGCCAGCAGCGTAGGGCCGGAACGAGGGACTGAAGCTTTCTTT
>NA|TRBD1|TRBV27|TRBJ2-1
CARQRETGSYNEQFF
TGTGCCAGACAGAGGGAGACAGGGTCCTACAATGAGCAGTTCTTC
>few|NA|TRBV7-3|TRBJ2-1
CASSPYGGGNEQFF
TGTGCCAGCAGCCCTTATGGGGGTGGCAATGAGCAGTTCTTC
>NA|NA|TRBV19|TRBJ1-5
CASRLAGNQPQHF
TGTGCCAGTAGGCTGGCGGGGAATCAGCCCCAGCATTTT
>NA|NA|TRBV29-1|TRBJ1-1
CSGSGRMNTEAFF
TGCAGCGGCTCAGGGAGGATGAACACTGAAGCTTTCTTT
>NA|TRBD1|TRBV6-5|TRBJ1-6
CASSYRTGGNIPLHF
TGTGCCAGCAGTTACCGGACAGGGGGAAATATCCCCCTCCACTTT
>NA|NA|TRBV29-1|TRBJ2-3
CSVAKGSTDTQYF
TGCAGCGTCGCCAAGGGGTCCACAGATACGCAGTATTTT
>NA|NA|TRBV6-5|TRBJ2-3
CASSSDLGTDTQYF
TGTGCCAGCAGTTCTGACCTCGGCACAGATACGCAGTATTTT
>NA|NA|TRBV6-2/TRBV6-3|TRBJ1-1
CASRPYGARGLNTEAFF
TGTGCCAGCAGGCCCTACGGGGCCCGAGGGTTGAACACTGAAGCTTTCTTT
>NA|TRBD1|TRBV27|TRBJ2-2
CASSLTGGNTGELFF
TGTGCCAGCAGTTTAACAGGGGGGAACACCGGGGAGCTGTTTTTT
>few|NA|TRBV24-1|TRBJ2-3
CATSDWEADTQYF
TGTGCCACCAGTGATTGGGAGGCCGATACGCAGTATTTT
>NA|NA|TRBV6-1|TRBJ2-7
CASSTAFTYEQYF
TGTGCCAGCAGCACAGCCTTCACCTACGAGCAGTACTTC
>NA|TRBD2|TRBV7-2|TRBJ2-3
CASSLVDVVFGTSGFTDTQYF
TGTGCCAGCAGCTTAGTGGATGTTGTGTTCGGGACTAGCGGATTCACAGATACGCAGTATTTT
>few|NA|TRBV4-1|TRBJ2-5
CASSQFLRETQYF
TGCGCCAGCAGCCAATTCTTACGGGAGACCCAGTACTTC
>few|NA|TRBV7-2|TRBJ1-5
CASSQFANQPQHF
TGTGCCAGCAGCCAATTTGCGAATCAGCCCCAGCATTTT
>NA|NA|TRBV12-3/TRBV12-4|TRBJ2-2
CASTPGTNTGELFF
TGTGCCAGCACCCCAGGCACGAACACCGGGGAGCTGTTTTTT
>NA|NA|TRBV20-1|TRBJ1-6
CSARDTRNPRPNSPLHF
TGCAGTGCTAGGGACACACGAAACCCCCGTCCCAATTCACCCCTCCACTTT
>NA|NA|TRBV24-1|TRBJ1-1
CATSDSKGGNTEAFF
TGTGCCACCAGTGATTCCAAGGGAGGAAACACTGAAGCTTTCTTT
>NA|NA|TRBV27|TRBJ2-1
CASSCQGCNEQFF
TGTGCCAGCAGTTGCCAGGGGTGCAATGAGCAGTTCTTC
>NA|NA|TRBV30|TRBJ1-5
CAWDTGNQPQHF
TGTGCCTGGGACACGGGCAATCAGCCCCAGCATTTT
>few|NA|TRBV24-1|TRBJ2-2
CATSDQKEGSFRTTNTGELFF
TGTGCCACCAGTGATCAAAAGGAGGGGTCGTTCCGTACAACGAACACCGGGGAGCTGTTTTTT